This T cell receptor (beta chain) stems from a study of T cell repertoires in cytomegalovirus infection. Study details: It can be stated that public TCR beta signatures indicated CMV infection as well as a matching HLA type.

The V gene's germline CDR1 is LNHDA and CDR2 SQIVND (reference sequence). This CDR3 has 12 residues. V was pared by 3 bases and J by 5 bases, with 7 bases between. General observations from the study: The ex vivo response was dominated by HLA-C-restricted CMV-specific TCR beta clonotypes. Summed public TCR beta family frequency identified CMV carriers bearing the relevant HLA.

In this sample, this clonotype turned up a few times. No antigen is known for it. TCRdb independently ran MiXCR on the reads; one entry per CDR3 protein. This table has 100,000 to 150,000 distinct CDR3 sequences, roughly 25% appearing once. The rearrangement uses TRBV19 and TRBJ1-1, with D unclear. Sequencing was done on a sample of PBMCs, sequenced either directly or after in vitro stimulation (not recorded which). The receptor comes from a human donor in good health (CMV status not recorded). Some clones in this sample may be carry-over from other donors' samples. CDR3 amino acids: CASSIGSTEAFF. CDR3 in DNA: TGTGCCAGTAGTATTGGTTCGACTGAAGCTTTCTTT. The full variable domain, its missing parts supplied by reference TRBV19 and TRBJ1-1, is DGGITQSPKYLFRKEGQNVTLSCEQNLNHDAMYWYRQDPGQGLRLIYYSQIVNDFQKGDIAEGYSVSREKKESFPLTVTSAQKNPTAFYLCASSIGSTEAFFGQGTRLTVV.